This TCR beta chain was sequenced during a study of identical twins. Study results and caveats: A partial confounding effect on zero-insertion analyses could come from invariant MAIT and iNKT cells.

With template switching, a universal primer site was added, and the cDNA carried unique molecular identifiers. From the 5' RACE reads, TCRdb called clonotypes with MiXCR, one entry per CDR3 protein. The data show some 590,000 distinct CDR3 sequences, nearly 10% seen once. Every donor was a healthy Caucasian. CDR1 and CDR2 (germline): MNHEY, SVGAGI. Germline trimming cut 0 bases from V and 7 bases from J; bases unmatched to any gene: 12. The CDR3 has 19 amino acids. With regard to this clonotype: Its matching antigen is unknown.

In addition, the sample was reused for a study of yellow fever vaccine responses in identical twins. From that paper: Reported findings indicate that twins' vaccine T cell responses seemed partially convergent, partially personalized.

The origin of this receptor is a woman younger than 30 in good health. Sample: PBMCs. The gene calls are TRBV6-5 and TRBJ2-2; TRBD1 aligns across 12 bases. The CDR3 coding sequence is TGTGCCAGCAGTTACTCGAGGGTGCGGGACAGGGGGCGCTTCGGGGAGCTGTTTTTT. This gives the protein CASSYSRVRDRGRFGELFF.